These 26 T cell receptor beta chains were all obtained from the same sample, sequenced in a study of cytomegalovirus exposure and HLA in healthy donors. Primers: 60 Vbeta forward and 13 Jbeta reverse. Sequencing used immunoSEQ multiplex PCR; TCRdb keeps in-frame clones, though not all of them. The sample includes more than 100,000 clones, about three quarters seen only once; the top ten take approximately 3.5%. The sample consisted of PBMCs. These receptor sequences come from a woman aged 30 to 39 in good health and CMV-seropositive.

This rearrangement joins TRBV7-2 to TRBJ1-1; possible D gene TRBD1, 5 bases. Trimming pared 4 bases from V and 9 bases from J, leaving 9 bases between. Germline values: CDR1 SGHTA, CDR2 FQGNSA. The CDR3 loop spans 11 amino acids. Here the CDR3 DNA reads TGTGCCAGCAGCTCGGGGGGGAAAGCTTTCTTT. Its protein product is CASSSGGKAFF.

V and J are TRBV28 and TRBJ2-7, with 7 bases lining up with TRBD1. There are 15 residues in the CDR3. The trim removed 2 bases at V and 0 bases at J, leaving 4 bases unmatched. Germline CDR1 is MDHEN and CDR2 is SYDVKM. CDR3 residues: CASSLRGTVSYEQYF. CDR3 bases: TGTGCCAGCAGTTTAAGGGGGACAGTCTCCTACGAGCAGTACTTC.

The chain uses TRBV28 and TRBJ2-7; the D gene is possibly TRBD1 (6 bases). CDR1 and CDR2 (germline): MDHEN, SYDVKM. The V gene lost 5 bases and the J gene lost 6 bases, with 11 bases spanning the gap. The CDR3 loop spans 12 amino acids. The CDR3 protein is CASSLDRLEQYF. CDR3 nucleotide sequence: TGTGCCAGCAGTCTCGACAGGCTCGAGCAGTACTTC.

V usage is TRBV5-1 and J usage is TRBJ2-1; 7 nucleotides agree with TRBD2. The length of the CDR3 is 15 residues. V lost 1 base and J lost 0; bases outside the gene matches: 1. Germline assignment: CDR1 SGHRS and CDR2 YFSETQ. The CDR3 protein is CASSLSGGSYNEQFF. The DNA for the CDR3 is TGCGCCAGCAGCTTGTCGGGGGGCTCCTACAATGAGCAGTTCTTC.

This clone was detected only a few times. DNA for the CDR3: TGTGCCAGCAGCGAGGTACCGGGACAGATTTTCTATGGCTACACCTTC. It translates to CASSEVPGQIFYGYTF. The gene calls are TRBV5-4 and TRBJ1-2; 7 bases are shared with TRBD1. The V and J ends lost 4 bases and 4 bases, in that order; junction bases with no gene match: 13. The CDR3 spans 16 residues. CDR1 is SGHNT and CDR2 is YYREEE in the germline V gene (reference sequence).

The chain employs TRBV5-6 and TRBJ2-5; 7 nucleotides line up with TRBD1. The CDR3 runs 14 residues. CDR1 and CDR2 from the germline V gene are SGHDT and YYEEEE. Trimming at V came to 2 bases and at J to 3 bases, leaving 4 bases not matched to a gene. CDR3 sequence reads: CASSFPGQKETQYF. In nucleotides, the CDR3 is TGTGCCAGCAGCTTTCCGGGACAGAAAGAGACCCAGTACTTC.

The genes are TRBV7-9 and TRBJ2-2; D might be TRBD2 (6 bases). V lost 10 bases and J 4 bases, leaving 22 bases between the germline ends. The CDR3 runs to 16 residues. Germline-derived CDR1 and CDR2 are SEHNR and FQNEAQ (reference sequence). CDR3 in DNA: TGTGCCACCGGCTTAAAGGGGTCCGGGGGCACCGGGGAGCTGTTTTTT. Translation gives CATGLKGSGGTGELFF.

This clone was seen only a few times. V is TRBV30 and J is TRBJ2-5; possible D gene TRBD1, 6 bases. V was pared by 8 bases and J by 5 bases, with 12 bases between. The CDR3 contains 11 residues. The germline V gene encodes CDR1 GTSNPN and CDR2 SVGIG (reference sequence). The CDR3 loop reads CATGQGETQYF. Here the CDR3 DNA reads TGTGCCACGGGCCAGGGGGAGACCCAGTACTTC.

A few counts support this clone. The chain combines TRBV5-1 with TRBJ2-5; 7 bases map to TRBD2. This CDR3 spans 14 amino acids. V lost 0 bases to trimming and J lost 3 bases; unmatched junction nucleotides: 2. Germline-derived CDR1 and CDR2 are SGHRS and YFSETQ. The CDR3 region has the DNA TGCGCCAGCAGCTTGGAGGCGGGAGAAGAGACCCAGTACTTC. Translating it yields CASSLEAGEETQYF.

This clone was recorded only once. J is TRBJ2-5 and V is TRBV7-6, with a tentative D call TRBD1 (5 bases). The CDR3 contains 13 residues. Deletions cut 4 bases from V and 4 bases from J, with 10 bases between. Germline values: CDR1 SGHVS, CDR2 FNYEAQ. The CDR3 DNA is TGTGCCAGCAGCTCCAGGGATTTAGAGACCCAGTACTTC. Protein: CASSSRDLETQYF.

The chain couples TRBV29-1 to TRBJ1-5; maybe TRBD1 (5 bases). This CDR3 has 12 amino acids. The germline V and J ends were trimmed by 4 bases and 7 bases, with 11 bases remaining between them. Germline values: CDR1 SQVTM, CDR2 ANQGSEA. CDR3 nucleotides: TGCAGCGTTGGGACCCCAGGGCAGCCCCAGCATTTT. Its translation is CSVGTPGQPQHF.

This clone appeared a single time. This CDR3 reads CASRPDRYVELSNQPQHF. CDR3 nucleotides: TGTGCCAGCAGACCCGATCGGTACGTTGAATTGAGCAATCAGCCCCAGCATTTT. This rearrangement joins TRBV21-1 to TRBJ1-5. TRBV21-1 is assigned pseudogene status. CDR3 length: 18 residues.

The chain uses TRBV4-3 and TRBJ2-5; TRBD2 matches 12 bases. This CDR3 is 17 amino acids long. Trimming removed 3 bases from V and 0 bases from J; junction bases left unmatched: 5. CDR1 LGHNA and CDR2 YSLEER come from the germline V gene. The CDR3 sequence: CASSHDTSGGYQETQYF. The CDR3, as DNA: TGCGCCAGCAGCCACGATACTAGCGGGGGGTACCAAGAGACCCAGTACTTC.

This clone showed up just once. J is TRBJ2-3 and V is TRBV7-6; 15 nucleotides match TRBD2. The germline gives CDR1 SGHVS, CDR2 FNYEAQ. The CDR3 runs 17 residues. The J segment lost 5 bases and the V segment lost 4 bases, leaving 7 bases of the junction unmatched. The CDR3 DNA is TGTGCCAGCAGCTCACGACGGACTAGCGGGGGGGGAGATACGCAGTATTTT. Amino acids: CASSSRRTSGGGDTQYF.

This sequence joins TRBV11-2 and TRBJ2-3; 8 nucleotides align to TRBD2. The V gene end was trimmed by 5 bases and the J gene end by 3 bases; junction bases not matched to a gene: 13. Germline V gene sequence: CDR1 SGHAT, CDR2 FQNNGV. The CDR3 is 17 amino acids. The CDR3 DNA reads TGTGCCAGCAGCCCACCCCTCCCGGGGGGGCCTACAGATACGCAGTATTTT. Translation gives CASSPPLPGGPTDTQYF.

This clone was seen more than once but under ten times. The chain carries TRBV7-2 and TRBJ1-2; 10 nucleotides align to TRBD1. This CDR3 is 18 amino acids long. The V gene end was trimmed by 5 bases and the J gene end by 6 bases; junction bases not matched to a gene: 18. Germline CDR1 and CDR2: SGHTA and FQGNSA. CDR3 protein: CASSTRRGGGQGIHGYTF. The CDR3 nucleotides read TGTGCCAGCAGCACCCGGCGGGGAGGGGGACAGGGGATACATGGCTACACCTTC.

This chain links TRBV6-1 with TRBJ1-2, with D maybe TRBD1 (6 bases). The CDR3 covers 13 residues. Germline CDR1 and CDR2: MNHNS and SASEGT. V was clipped by 6 bases and J by 4 bases, with 12 bases between them. The CDR3 spells CASRQTGPYGYTF. The CDR3 nucleotides are TGTGCCAGCAGGCAAACAGGGCCCTATGGCTACACCTTC.

This chain connects TRBV19 to TRBJ1-4; 10 bases line up with TRBD1. CDR1 LNHDA and CDR2 SQIVND come from the germline V gene (reference sequence). The CDR3 consists of 15 residues. V lost 7 bases, J lost 5 bases, and 7 bases stayed unmatched. CDR3 sequence: CASNSRTGGNEKLFF. CDR3 sequence (DNA): TGTGCCAGTAACAGCCGGACAGGGGGAAATGAAAAACTGTTTTTT.

The CDR3 sequence is CASSPVGGVGYNEQFF. For the CDR3, the DNA is TGTGCCAGCAGCCCCGTGGGCGGGGTTGGCTACAATGAGCAGTTCTTC. This rearrangement joins TRBV11-1 to TRBJ2-1; D is perhaps TRBD2 (6 bases). Germline-derived CDR1 and CDR2 are SGHAT and FQDESV (reference sequence). The CDR3 is made up of 16 amino acids. The ends were cut back, 5 bases at V and 3 bases at J, with 17 bases in the middle.

CDR3 region: CASSFRGQGGNTIYF. The DNA of the CDR3 is TGTGCCAGCAGTTTTAGGGGACAGGGAGGAAACACCATATATTTT. The chain carries TRBV28 and TRBJ1-3; the match to TRBD1 covers 9 bases. Trimming cost V 3 bases and J 4 bases; bases outside gene matches: 4. In germline, CDR1 is MDHEN, CDR2 SYDVKM. This CDR3 has 15 residues. The variable domain in full, with the rest retrieved from reference TRBV28 and TRBJ1-3, is DVKVTQSSRYLVKRTGEKVFLECVQDMDHENMFWYRQDPGLGLRLIYFSYDVKMKEKGDIPEGYSVSREKKERFSLILESASTNQTSMYLCASSFRGQGGNTIYFGEGSWLTVV.

This chain joins TRBV6-1 and TRBJ1-4; TRBD1 is a possible D gene (5 bases). The V end lost 5 bases, the J end lost 0 bases, and 10 bases lay between the germline ends. There are 15 residues in the CDR3. The germline gives CDR1 MNHNS, CDR2 SASEGT. DNA of the CDR3: TGTGCCAGCAGTCGACAGATTGCAACTAATGAAAAACTGTTTTTT. As protein: CASSRQIATNEKLFF.

J is TRBJ2-2 and V is TRBV16; D remains unclear. In germline, CDR1 is KGHSY, CDR2 FQNENV. The CDR3 contains 14 residues. Trimming pared 7 bases from V and 2 bases from J, leaving 11 bases between. CDR3 DNA sequence: TGTGCCAGCACAAATGGGCCTAACACCGGGGAGCTGTTTTTT. It translates to CASTNGPNTGELFF.

The chain has TRBV4-1 and TRBJ2-5; 10 bases align to TRBD1. J was trimmed by 5 bases and V by 4 bases; bases with no gene match: 19. This CDR3 contains 19 residues. Germline loops: CDR1 MGHRA, CDR2 YSYEKL. The CDR3 sequence: CASSRDSRDRGSVAETQYF. CDR3 bases: TGCGCCAGCAGCCGAGACTCCCGGGACAGGGGATCAGTAGCGGAGACCCAGTACTTC.

The chain combines TRBV5-4 with TRBJ2-5; 11 bases are a match to TRBD2. CDR3 length equals 17 residues. The V gene's germline CDR1 is SGHNT and CDR2 YYREEE (reference sequence). With V trimmed by 3 bases and J by 2 bases, 9 bases remained unmatched. The CDR3 DNA reads as TGTGCCAGCAGCTCATTAGCGGGGGGGCTGGGGCAAGAGACCCAGTACTTC. Protein sequence: CASSSLAGGLGQETQYF. The full variable domain, in which reference TRBV5-4 and TRBJ2-5 provide the parts outside the CDR3, is ETGVTQSPTHLIKTRGQQVTLRCSSQSGHNTVSWYQQALGQGPQFIFQYYREEENGRGNFPPRFSGLQFPNYSSELNVNALELDDSALYLCASSSLAGGLGQETQYFGPGTRLLVL.

The chain combines TRBV5-1 with TRBJ2-3; 10 positions agree with TRBD2. Germline V CDR1 and CDR2: SGHRS, YFSETQ. The CDR3 runs 15 residues. Trimming took 5 bases from V and 3 from J; bases not matched to a gene: 6. CDR3 nucleotide sequence: TGCGCCAGCAGAGAAGCGGGGGGGCCGACAGATACGCAGTATTTT. Its translation is CASREAGGPTDTQYF.

The chain carries TRBV5-6 and TRBJ2-7, with 11 bases lining up with TRBD2. Germline CDR1 and CDR2: SGHDT and YYEEEE. The trim removed 0 bases at V and 2 bases at J, leaving 4 bases unmatched. The CDR3 runs to 16 residues. The CDR3 sequence is CASSLVHSGGAYEQYF. In DNA form, the CDR3 reads TGTGCCAGCAGCTTGGTGCATAGCGGGGGGGCCTACGAGCAGTACTTC.